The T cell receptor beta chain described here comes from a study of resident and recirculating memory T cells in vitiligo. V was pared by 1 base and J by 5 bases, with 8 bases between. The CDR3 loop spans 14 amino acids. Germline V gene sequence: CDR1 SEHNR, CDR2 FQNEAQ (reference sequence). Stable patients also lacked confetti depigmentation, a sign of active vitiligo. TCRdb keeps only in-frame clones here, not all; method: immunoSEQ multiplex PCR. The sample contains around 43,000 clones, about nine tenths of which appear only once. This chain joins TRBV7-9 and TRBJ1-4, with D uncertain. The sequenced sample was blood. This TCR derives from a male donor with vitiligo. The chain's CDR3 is CASSLGQKNEKLFF. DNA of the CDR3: TGTGCCAGCAGCTTAGGGCAGAAGAATGAAAAACTGTTTTTT.